The T cell receptor beta chain under discussion was sequenced for a study of blood T cells in healthy people across ages. The CDR3 consists of 14 residues. Germline V lookup: CDR1 MGHDK, CDR2 SYGVNS. Findings of the study overall: Unsorted PBMCs prevented conclusive naive versus antigen-experienced comparison. Long-lived donors had more naive CD4+ cells and higher diversity than aged donors. Investigators viewed diversity estimates from one million T cells as underestimates, the study reported.

Points on this clonotype: What it binds is unknown. A junction boundary mismatches the germline segment, possibly from a read error.

The authors ran a second PCR of about 7 to 11 cycles using a sample-barcoded 5' primer and a J-beta primer mix. TCRdb re-called the 5' RACE reads with MiXCR, one entry per CDR3 protein. The sample includes 1.5 million to 2 million distinct CDR3 sequences, 30% to 40% of them seen just once. The total RNA that was extracted per sample amounted to at least 5 micrograms. The chain joins TRBV25-1 to TRBJ2-2; D tentatively fits TRBD1 or TRBD2 (5 bases each). The receptor comes from a woman in her 30s in good health. Input material: blood. The CDR3 loop is CASTEGWYTGELFF. The CDR3 nucleotides are TGTGCAAGCACCGAGGGGTGGTACACCGGGGAGCTGTTTTTT.